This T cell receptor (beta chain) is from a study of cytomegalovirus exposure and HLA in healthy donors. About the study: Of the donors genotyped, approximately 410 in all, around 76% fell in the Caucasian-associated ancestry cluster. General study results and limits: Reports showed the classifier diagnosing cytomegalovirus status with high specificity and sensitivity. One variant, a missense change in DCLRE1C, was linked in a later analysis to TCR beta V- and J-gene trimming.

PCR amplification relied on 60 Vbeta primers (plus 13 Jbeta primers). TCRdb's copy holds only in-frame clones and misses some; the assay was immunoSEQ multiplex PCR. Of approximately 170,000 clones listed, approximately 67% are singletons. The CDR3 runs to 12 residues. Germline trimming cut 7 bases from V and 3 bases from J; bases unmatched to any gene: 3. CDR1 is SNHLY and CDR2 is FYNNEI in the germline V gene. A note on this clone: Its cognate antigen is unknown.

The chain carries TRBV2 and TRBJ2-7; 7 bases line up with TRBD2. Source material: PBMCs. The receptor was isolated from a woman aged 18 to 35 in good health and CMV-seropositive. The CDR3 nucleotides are TGTGCCAGCATTCGGACTAGCTACGAGCAGTACTTC. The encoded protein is CASIRTSYEQYF.